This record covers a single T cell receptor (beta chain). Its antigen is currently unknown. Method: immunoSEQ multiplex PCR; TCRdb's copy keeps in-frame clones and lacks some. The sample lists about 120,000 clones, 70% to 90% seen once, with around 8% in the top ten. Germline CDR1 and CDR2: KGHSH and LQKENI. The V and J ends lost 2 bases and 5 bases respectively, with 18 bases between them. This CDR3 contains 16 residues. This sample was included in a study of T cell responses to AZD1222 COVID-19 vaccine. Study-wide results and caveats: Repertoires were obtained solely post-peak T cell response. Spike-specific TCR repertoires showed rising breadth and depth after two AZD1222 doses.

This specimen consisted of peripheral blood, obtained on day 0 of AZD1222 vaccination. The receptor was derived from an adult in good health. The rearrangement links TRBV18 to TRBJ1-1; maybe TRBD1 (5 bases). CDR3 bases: TGTGCCAGCTCACCAGGGACGCTTCCGACGGGGACTGAAGCTTTCTTT. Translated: CASSPGTLPTGTEAFF.